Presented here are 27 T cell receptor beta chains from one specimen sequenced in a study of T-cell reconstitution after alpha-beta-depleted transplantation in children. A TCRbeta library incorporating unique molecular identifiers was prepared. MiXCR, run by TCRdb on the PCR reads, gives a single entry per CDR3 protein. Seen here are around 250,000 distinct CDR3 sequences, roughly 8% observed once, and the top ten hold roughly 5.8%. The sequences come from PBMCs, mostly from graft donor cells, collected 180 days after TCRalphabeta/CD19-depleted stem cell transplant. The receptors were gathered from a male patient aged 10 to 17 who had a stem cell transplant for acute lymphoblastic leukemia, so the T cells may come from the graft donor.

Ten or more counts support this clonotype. CDR3 region: CASSLALAGGPSSYNEQFF. As DNA, the CDR3 is TGCGCCAGCAGCTTGGCCCTAGCGGGAGGCCCGAGCTCCTACAATGAGCAGTTCTTC. The chain employs TRBV5-1 and TRBJ2-1; TRBD2 matches at 11 bases. The V gene's germline CDR1 is SGHRS and CDR2 YFSETQ. The CDR3 covers 19 residues. V was clipped by 0 bases and J by 0 bases; unmatched bases: 8.

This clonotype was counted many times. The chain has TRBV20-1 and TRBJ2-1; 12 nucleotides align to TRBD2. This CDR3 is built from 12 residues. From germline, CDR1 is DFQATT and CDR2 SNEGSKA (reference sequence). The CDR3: CSRLAGAHEQFF. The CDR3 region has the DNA TGCAGCAGACTAGCGGGAGCACATGAGCAGTTCTTC.

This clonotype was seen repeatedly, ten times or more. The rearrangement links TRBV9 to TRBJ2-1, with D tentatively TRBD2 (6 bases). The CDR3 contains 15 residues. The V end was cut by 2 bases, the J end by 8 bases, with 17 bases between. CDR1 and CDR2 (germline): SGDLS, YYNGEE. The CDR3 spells CASSVQTSYVDEQFF. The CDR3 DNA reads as TGTGCCAGCAGCGTGCAGACTAGTTATGTTGATGAGCAGTTCTTC.

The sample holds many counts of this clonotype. The CDR3 DNA reads TGTGCCAGCTCGGGGACAGTCAACTATGGCTACACCTTC. Translation gives CASSGTVNYGYTF. J is TRBJ1-2 and V is TRBV7-9; TRBD1 matches at 7 bases. The trim removed 8 bases at V and 2 bases at J, leaving 5 bases unmatched. Germline-derived CDR1 and CDR2 are SEHNR and FQNEAQ (reference sequence). CDR3 size: 13 residues.

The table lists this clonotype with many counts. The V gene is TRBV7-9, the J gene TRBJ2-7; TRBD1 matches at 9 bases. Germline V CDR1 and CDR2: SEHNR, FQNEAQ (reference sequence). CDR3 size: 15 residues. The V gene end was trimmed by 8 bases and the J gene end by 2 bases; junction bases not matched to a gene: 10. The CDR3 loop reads CASLGGTGTAYEQYF. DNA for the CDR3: TGTGCCAGCTTGGGAGGGACAGGGACCGCCTACGAGCAGTACTTC. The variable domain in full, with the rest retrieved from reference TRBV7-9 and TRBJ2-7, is DTGVSQNPRHKITKRGQNVTFRCDPISEHNRLYWYRQTLGQGPEFLTYFQNEAQLEKSRLLSDRFSAERPKGSFSTLEIQRTEQGDSAMYLCASLGGTGTAYEQYFGPGTRLTVT.

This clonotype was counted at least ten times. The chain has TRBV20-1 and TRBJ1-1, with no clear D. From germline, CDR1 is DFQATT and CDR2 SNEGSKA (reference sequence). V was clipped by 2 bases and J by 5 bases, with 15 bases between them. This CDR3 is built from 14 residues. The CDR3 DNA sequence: TGCAGTGCTAGATTCCGGGGTTTGACAACTGAAGCTTTCTTT. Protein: CSARFRGLTTEAFF.

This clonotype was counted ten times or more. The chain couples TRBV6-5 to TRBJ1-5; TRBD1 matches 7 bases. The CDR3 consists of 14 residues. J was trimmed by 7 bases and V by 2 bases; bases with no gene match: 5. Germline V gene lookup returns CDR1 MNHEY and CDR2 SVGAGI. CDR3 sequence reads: CASSYGRGQQPQHF. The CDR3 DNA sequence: TGTGCCAGCAGTTACGGGAGGGGGCAACAGCCCCAGCATTTT.

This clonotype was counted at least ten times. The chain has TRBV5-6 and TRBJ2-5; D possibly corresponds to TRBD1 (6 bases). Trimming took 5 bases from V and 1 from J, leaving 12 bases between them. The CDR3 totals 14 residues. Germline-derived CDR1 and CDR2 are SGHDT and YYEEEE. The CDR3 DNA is TGTGCCAGCAGGACGGGACACCTCCAAGAGACCCAGTACTTC. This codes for CASRTGHLQETQYF. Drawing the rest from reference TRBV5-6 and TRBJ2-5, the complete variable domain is DAGVTQSPTHLIKTRGQQVTLRCSPKSGHDTVSWYQQALGQGPQFIFQYYEEEERQRGNFPDRFSGHQFPNYSSELNVNALLLGDSALYLCASRTGHLQETQYFGPGTRLLVL.

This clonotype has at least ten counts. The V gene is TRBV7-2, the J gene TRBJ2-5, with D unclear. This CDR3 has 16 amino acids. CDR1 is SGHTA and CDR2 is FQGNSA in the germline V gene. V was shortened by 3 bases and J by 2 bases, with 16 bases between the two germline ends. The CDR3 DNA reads TGTGCCAGCAGCTTTAGATCAGCCAGCTATCAAGAGACCCAGTACTTC. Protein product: CASSFRSASYQETQYF.

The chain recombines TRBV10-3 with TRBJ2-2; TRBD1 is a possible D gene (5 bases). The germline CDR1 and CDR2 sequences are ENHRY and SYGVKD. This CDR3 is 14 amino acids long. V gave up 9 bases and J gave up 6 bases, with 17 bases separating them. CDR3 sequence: CAMGLGLSAGELFF. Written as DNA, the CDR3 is TGTGCCATGGGCCTGGGGCTCTCAGCCGGGGAGCTGTTTTTT.

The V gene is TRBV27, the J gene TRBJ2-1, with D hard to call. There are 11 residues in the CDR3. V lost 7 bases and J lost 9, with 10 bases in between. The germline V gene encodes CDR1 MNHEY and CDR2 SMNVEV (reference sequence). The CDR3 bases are TGTGCCAGCAAGTCAGGTGGTGAGCAGTTCTTC. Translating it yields CASKSGGEQFF.

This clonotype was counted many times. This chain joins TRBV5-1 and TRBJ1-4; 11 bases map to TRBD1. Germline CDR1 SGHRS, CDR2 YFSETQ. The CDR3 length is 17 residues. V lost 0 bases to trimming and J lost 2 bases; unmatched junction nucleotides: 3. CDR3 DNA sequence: TGCGCCAGCAGCTTGGGGACAGGGGGCGCCACTAATGAAAAACTGTTTTTT. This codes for CASSLGTGGATNEKLFF.

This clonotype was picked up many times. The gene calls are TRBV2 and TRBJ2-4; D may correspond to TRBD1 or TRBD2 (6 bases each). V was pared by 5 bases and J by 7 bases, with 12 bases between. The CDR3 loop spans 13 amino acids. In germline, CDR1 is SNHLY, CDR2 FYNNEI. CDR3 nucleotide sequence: TGTGCCAGCAGTAGCGGGCAGGGGAACATTCAGTACTTC. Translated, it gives CASSSGQGNIQYF.

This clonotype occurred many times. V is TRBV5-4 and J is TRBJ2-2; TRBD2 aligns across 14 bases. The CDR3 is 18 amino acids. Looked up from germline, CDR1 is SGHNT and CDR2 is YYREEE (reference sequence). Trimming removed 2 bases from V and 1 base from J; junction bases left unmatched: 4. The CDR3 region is CASSLGLAGGLNTGELFF. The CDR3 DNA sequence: TGTGCCAGCAGCTTAGGACTAGCGGGGGGCTTGAACACCGGGGAGCTGTTTTTT.

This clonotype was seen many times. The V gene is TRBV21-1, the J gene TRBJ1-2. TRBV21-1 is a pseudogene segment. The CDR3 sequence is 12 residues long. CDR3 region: CASSKEEGGYTF. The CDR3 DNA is TGTGCCAGCAGCAAAGAGGAGGGTGGCTACACCTTC.

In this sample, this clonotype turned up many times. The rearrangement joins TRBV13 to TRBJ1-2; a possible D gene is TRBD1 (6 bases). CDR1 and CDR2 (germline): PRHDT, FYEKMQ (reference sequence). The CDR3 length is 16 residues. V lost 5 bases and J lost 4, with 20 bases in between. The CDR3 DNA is TGTGCCAGCAGCCCACTCGACCCGGGACACCTCTATGGCTACACCTTC. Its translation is CASSPLDPGHLYGYTF. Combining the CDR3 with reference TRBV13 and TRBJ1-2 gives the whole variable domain AAGVIQSPRHLIKEKRETATLKCYPIPRHDTVYWYQQGPGQDPQFLISFYEKMQSDKGSIPDRFSAQQFSDYHSELNMSSLELGDSALYFCASSPLDPGHLYGYTFGSGTRLTVV.

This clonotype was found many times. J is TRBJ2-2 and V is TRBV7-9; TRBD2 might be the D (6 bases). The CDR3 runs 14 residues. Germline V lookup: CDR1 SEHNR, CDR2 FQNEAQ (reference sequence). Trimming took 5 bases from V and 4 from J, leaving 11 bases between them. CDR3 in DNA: TGTGCCAGCAGCCGACTAGTAAGCACCGGGGAGCTGTTTTTT. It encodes CASSRLVSTGELFF.

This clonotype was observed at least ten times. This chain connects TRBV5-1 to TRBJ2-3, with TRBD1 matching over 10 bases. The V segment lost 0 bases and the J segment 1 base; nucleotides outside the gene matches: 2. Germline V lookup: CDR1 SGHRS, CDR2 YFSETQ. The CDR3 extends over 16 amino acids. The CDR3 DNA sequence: TGCGCCAGCAGCTTGGCCGGGACAGGGGGCACAGATACGCAGTATTTT. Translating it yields CASSLAGTGGTDTQYF. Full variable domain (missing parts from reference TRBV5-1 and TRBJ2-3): KAGVTQTPRYLIKTRGQQVTLSCSPISGHRSVSWYQQTPGQGLQFLFEYFSETQRNKGNFPGRFSGRQFSNSRSEMNVSTLELGDSALYLCASSLAGTGGTDTQYFGPGTRLTVL.

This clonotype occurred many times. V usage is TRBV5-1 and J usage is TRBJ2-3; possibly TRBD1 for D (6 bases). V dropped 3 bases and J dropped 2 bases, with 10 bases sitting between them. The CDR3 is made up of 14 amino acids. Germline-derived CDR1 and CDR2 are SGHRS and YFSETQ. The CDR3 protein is CASSYRDNTDTQYF. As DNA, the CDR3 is TGCGCCAGCAGCTACCGGGACAACACAGATACGCAGTATTTT. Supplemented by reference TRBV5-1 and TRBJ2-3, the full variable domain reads KAGVTQTPRYLIKTRGQQVTLSCSPISGHRSVSWYQQTPGQGLQFLFEYFSETQRNKGNFPGRFSGRQFSNSRSEMNVSTLELGDSALYLCASSYRDNTDTQYFGPGTRLTVL.

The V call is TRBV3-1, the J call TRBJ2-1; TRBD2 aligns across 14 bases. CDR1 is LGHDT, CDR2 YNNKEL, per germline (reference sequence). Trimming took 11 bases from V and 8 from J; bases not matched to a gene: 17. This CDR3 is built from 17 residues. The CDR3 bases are TGTGCCTGCTGCCAGACCGGGACTAGCGGGAGCGGCGATGAGCAGTTCTTC. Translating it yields CACCQTGTSGSGDEQFF.

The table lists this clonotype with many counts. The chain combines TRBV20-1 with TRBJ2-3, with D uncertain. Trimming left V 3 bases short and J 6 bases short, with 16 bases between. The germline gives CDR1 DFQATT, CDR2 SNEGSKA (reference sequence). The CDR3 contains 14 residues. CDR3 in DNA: TGCAGTGCTAGTACCCTGCTAGAAGTGGATACGCAGTATTTT. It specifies CSASTLLEVDTQYF.

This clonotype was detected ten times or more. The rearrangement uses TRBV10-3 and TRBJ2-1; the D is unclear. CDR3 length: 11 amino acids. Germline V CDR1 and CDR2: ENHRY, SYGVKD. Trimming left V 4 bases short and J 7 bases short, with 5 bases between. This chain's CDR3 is CAISASNEQFF. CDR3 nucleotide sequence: TGTGCCATCAGTGCCTCTAATGAGCAGTTCTTC.

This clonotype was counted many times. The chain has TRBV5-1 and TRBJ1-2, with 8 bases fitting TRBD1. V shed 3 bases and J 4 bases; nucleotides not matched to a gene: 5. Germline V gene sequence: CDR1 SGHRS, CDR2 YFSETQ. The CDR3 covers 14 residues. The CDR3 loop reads CASSSGQGPYGYTF. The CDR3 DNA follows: TGCGCCAGCAGCTCAGGACAGGGACCCTATGGCTACACCTTC.

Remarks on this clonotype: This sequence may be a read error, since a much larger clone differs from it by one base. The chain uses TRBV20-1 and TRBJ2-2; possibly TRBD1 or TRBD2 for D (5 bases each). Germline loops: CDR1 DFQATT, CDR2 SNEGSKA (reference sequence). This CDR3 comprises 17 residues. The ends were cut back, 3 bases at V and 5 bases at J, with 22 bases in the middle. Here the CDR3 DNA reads TGCAGTGCTAGCTCCTTATTCGGGCTAGAGGGGACCGGGGAGCTGTTTTTT. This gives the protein CSASSLFGLEGTGELFF.

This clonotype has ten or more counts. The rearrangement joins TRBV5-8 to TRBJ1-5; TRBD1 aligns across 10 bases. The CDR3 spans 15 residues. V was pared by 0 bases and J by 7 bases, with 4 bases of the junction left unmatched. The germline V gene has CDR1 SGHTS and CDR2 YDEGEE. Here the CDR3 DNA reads TGTGCCAGCAGCTTGGGACAGGGGGCAGGACAGCCCCAGCATTTT. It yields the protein CASSLGQGAGQPQHF.

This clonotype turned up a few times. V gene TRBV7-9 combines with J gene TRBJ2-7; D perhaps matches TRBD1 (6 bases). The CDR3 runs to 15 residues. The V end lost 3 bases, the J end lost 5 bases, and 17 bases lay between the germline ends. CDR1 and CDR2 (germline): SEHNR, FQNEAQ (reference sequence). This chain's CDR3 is CASSFGDTGLDEQYF. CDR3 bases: TGTGCCAGCAGCTTTGGGGACACGGGGTTGGACGAGCAGTACTTC.

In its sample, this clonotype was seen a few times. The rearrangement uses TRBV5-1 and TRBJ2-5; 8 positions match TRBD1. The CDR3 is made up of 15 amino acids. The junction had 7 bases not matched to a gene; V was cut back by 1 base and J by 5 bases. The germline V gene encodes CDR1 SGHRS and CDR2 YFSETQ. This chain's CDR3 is CASSLQQGAGETQYF. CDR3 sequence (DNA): TGCGCCAGCAGCTTGCAGCAGGGGGCGGGGGAGACCCAGTACTTC.